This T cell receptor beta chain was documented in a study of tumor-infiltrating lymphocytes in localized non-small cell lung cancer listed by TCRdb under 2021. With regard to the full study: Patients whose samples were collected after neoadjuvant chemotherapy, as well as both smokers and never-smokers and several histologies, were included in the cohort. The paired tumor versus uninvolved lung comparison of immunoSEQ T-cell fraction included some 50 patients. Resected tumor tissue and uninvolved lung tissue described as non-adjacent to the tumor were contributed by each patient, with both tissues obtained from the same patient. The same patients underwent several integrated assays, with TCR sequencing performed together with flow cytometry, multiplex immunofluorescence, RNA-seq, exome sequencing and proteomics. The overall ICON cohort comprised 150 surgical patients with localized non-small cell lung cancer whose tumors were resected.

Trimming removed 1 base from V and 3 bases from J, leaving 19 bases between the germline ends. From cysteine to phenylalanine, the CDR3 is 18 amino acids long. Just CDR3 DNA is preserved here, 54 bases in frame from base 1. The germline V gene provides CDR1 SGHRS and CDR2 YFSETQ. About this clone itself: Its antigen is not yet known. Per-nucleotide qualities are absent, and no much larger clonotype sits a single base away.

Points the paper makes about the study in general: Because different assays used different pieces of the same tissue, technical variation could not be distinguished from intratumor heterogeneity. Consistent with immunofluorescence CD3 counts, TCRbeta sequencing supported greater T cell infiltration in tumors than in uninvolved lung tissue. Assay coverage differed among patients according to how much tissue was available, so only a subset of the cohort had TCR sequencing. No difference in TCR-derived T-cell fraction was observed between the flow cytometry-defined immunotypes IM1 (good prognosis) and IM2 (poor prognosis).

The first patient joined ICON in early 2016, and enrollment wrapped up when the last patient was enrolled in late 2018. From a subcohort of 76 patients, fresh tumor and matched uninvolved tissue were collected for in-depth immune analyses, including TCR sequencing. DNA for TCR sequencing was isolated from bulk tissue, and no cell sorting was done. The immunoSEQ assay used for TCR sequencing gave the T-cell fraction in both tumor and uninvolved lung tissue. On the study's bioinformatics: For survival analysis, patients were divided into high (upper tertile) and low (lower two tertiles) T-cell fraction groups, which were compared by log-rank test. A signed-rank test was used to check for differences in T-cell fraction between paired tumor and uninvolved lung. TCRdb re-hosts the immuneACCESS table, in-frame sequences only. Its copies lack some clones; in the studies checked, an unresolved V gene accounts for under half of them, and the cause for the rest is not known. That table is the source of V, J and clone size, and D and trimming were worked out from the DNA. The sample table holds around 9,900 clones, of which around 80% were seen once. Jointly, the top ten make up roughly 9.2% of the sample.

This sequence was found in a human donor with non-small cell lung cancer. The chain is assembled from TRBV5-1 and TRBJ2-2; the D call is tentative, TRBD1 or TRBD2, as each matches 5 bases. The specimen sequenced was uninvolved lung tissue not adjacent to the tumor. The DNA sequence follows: TGCGCCAGCAGCTTGACCTCTAGGGGAGTACTCTACACCGGGGAGCTGTTTTTT. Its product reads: CASSLTSRGVLYTGELFF.